These 30 T cell receptor beta chains originate from one sample sequenced in a study of a mutant IDH1 vaccine in newly diagnosed glioma. Clones were read by immunoSEQ multiplex PCR, and TCRdb kept only the in-frame ones, dropping some. The sample holds 45,000 to 70,000 clones; 91% are singletons and the top ten take about 2.5%. As to time point: baseline, week 1 (first vaccination visit). This sample's treatment: pre-vaccination baseline after standard-of-care therapy. The material was PBMCs, obtained from a glioma patient treated with radiotherapy, temozolomide or both. The source of these receptors is a man between 50 and 59 years old with glioma.

The chain links TRBV19 to TRBJ2-5; 8 bases agree with TRBD2. Per germline, CDR1 LNHDA and CDR2 SQIVND (reference sequence). This CDR3 region has 15 residues. The V segment lost 6 bases and the J segment 1 base; nucleotides outside the gene matches: 7. The chain's CDR3 is CASSTGGGLQETQYF. The CDR3 nucleotides are TGTGCCAGTAGCACGGGGGGGGGACTCCAAGAGACCCAGTACTTC.

This clone was seen a single time. The chain recombines TRBV7-9 with TRBJ2-3, with D tentatively TRBD1 (7 bases). Germline CDR1 and CDR2: SEHNR and FQNEAQ (reference sequence). The germline V and J ends were trimmed by 1 base and 7 bases, with 15 bases remaining between them. This CDR3 region has 15 residues. DNA of the CDR3: TGTGCCAGCAGCTTAGAAGGAGGGGGCTATCATACGCAGTATTTT. It codes for CASSLEGGGYHTQYF.

The chain has TRBV5-1 and TRBJ1-3; a possible D gene is TRBD1 (5 bases). V was cut by 6 bases and J by 2 bases, with 9 bases left in between. The CDR3 has 13 residues. Germline V gene sequence: CDR1 SGHRS, CDR2 YFSETQ. Here the CDR3 DNA reads TGCGCCAGCAAGGAAGGGGCTGGAAACACCATATATTTT. Its protein is CASKEGAGNTIYF.

The chain combines TRBV11-2 with TRBJ2-2; D is tentatively TRBD1 or TRBD2 (5 bases each). The ends were cut back, 2 bases at V and 5 bases at J, with 12 bases in the middle. Germline CDR1 SGHAT, CDR2 FQNNGV. The CDR3 is 15 residues long. This chain's CDR3 is CASSLWGLSTGELFF. The CDR3 region has the DNA TGTGCCAGCAGCTTATGGGGGTTGTCGACCGGGGAGCTGTTTTTT.

V is TRBV6-4 and J is TRBJ2-3; 8 bases align to TRBD2. CDR3 length equals 14 residues. The junction had 1 base not matched to a gene; V was cut back by 3 bases and J by 2 bases. Germline values: CDR1 MRHNA, CDR2 SNTAGT. In DNA, the CDR3 is TGTGCCAGCAGTGAGCGGGGGGACACAGATACGCAGTATTTT. Its translation: CASSERGDTDTQYF.

V is TRBV7-6 and J is TRBJ2-7; D possibly uses TRBD1 or TRBD2 (7 bases each). The germline V gene encodes CDR1 SGHVS and CDR2 FNYEAQ. V lost 7 bases to trimming and J lost 7 bases, with 20 bases between them. This CDR3 is 14 amino acids long. CDR3 protein: CASTPRGLGGEQYF. The CDR3 DNA is TGTGCCAGCACCCCTAGGGGGCTGGGGGGGGAGCAGTACTTC.

V usage is TRBV2 and J usage is TRBJ2-7, with D perhaps matching TRBD1 (6 bases). Germline V gene data show CDR1 as SNHLY and CDR2 as FYNNEI. This CDR3 is built from 11 residues. V was clipped by 9 bases and J by 8 bases, with 14 bases between them. Written as DNA, the CDR3 is TGTGCCAGTCGGACAGAACGTAAGCAGTACTTC. This gives the protein CASRTERKQYF. Supplemented by reference TRBV2 and TRBJ2-7, the full variable domain reads EPEVTQTPSHQVTQMGQEVILRCVPISNHLYFYWYRQILGQKVEFLVSFYNNEISEKSEIFDDQFSVERPDGSNFTLKIRSTKLEDSAMYFCASRTERKQYFGPGTRLTVT.

The chain links TRBV6-6 to TRBJ1-2; possibly TRBD1 for D (5 bases). Deletions cut 7 bases from V and 4 bases from J, with 10 bases between. CDR3 length: 12 residues. Looked up from germline, CDR1 is MNHNY and CDR2 is SVGAGI (reference sequence). CDR3 amino acids: CASMGEVYGYTF. CDR3 DNA sequence: TGTGCCAGCATGGGGGAGGTCTATGGCTACACCTTC.

The genes are TRBV25-1 and TRBJ1-4; no clear D gene. This CDR3 is 13 amino acids long. Germline CDR1 is MGHDK and CDR2 is SYGVNS. V lost 0 bases and J lost 9, with 8 bases in between. The CDR3 region has the DNA TGTGCCAGCAGTGAATATGTGGGCAAAAAACTGTTTTTT. It specifies CASSEYVGKKLFF.

This chain joins TRBV11-2 and TRBJ2-7; D unclear. Germline CDR1 is SGHAT and CDR2 is FQNNGV. This CDR3 contains 15 residues. The germline V and J ends were trimmed by 1 base and 2 bases, with 12 bases remaining between them. In DNA form, the CDR3 reads TGTGCCAGCAGCTTAGTACTGAACAGACCCTACGAGCAGTACTTC. Translated: CASSLVLNRPYEQYF. The entire variable domain, with the rest obtained from reference TRBV11-2 and TRBJ2-7, is as follows: EAGVAQSPRYKIIEKRQSVAFWCNPISGHATLYWYQQILGQGPKLLIQFQNNGVVDDSQLPKDRFSAERLKGVDSTLKIQPAKLEDSAVYLCASSLVLNRPYEQYFGPGTRLTVT.

This rearrangement joins TRBV9 to TRBJ2-2, with 12 bases aligning to TRBD2. The CDR3 spans 18 residues. Germline CDR1 and CDR2: SGDLS and YYNGEE. V shed 4 bases, J shed 1 base, and the junction held 8 bases outside the gene matches. The CDR3 loop reads CASSPRASGGVNTGELFF. The CDR3 region has the DNA TGTGCCAGCAGCCCCAGGGCTAGCGGGGGGGTGAACACCGGGGAGCTGTTTTTT.

This clone was detected once. The chain uses TRBV7-9 and TRBJ2-1; D is unresolved. Trimming pared 8 bases from V and 0 bases from J, leaving 8 bases between. Germline lookup yields CDR1 SEHNR and CDR2 FQNEAQ (reference sequence). There are 13 residues in the CDR3. The CDR3 here is CASSRSSYNEQFF. The CDR3 coding sequence is TGTGCCAGCTCTCGGAGCTCCTACAATGAGCAGTTCTTC.

The chain is built from TRBV28 and TRBJ1-1, with D maybe TRBD1 (6 bases). The germline gives CDR1 MDHEN, CDR2 SYDVKM. The CDR3 sequence is 18 residues long. Trimming removed 2 bases at V and 3 bases at J, with 22 bases between. The CDR3 DNA follows: TGTGCCAGCAGTTTAGTCGACCACAGGGTGATTAGGGACACTGAAGCTTTCTTT. It yields the protein CASSLVDHRVIRDTEAFF. The full variable domain, with the rest looked up from reference TRBV28 and TRBJ1-1, is DVKVTQSSRYLVKRTGEKVFLECVQDMDHENMFWYRQDPGLGLRLIYFSYDVKMKEKGDIPEGYSVSREKKERFSLILESASTNQTSMYLCASSLVDHRVIRDTEAFFGQGTRLTVV.

The chain uses TRBV5-5 and TRBJ2-1; the D call may be TRBD1 or TRBD2 (6 bases each). There are 15 residues in the CDR3. CDR1 and CDR2 from the germline V gene are SGHKS and YYEKEE (reference sequence). The ends were cut back, 4 bases at V and 5 bases at J, with 16 bases in the middle. The CDR3 protein is CASSAGRGLHNEQFF. Here the CDR3 DNA reads TGTGCCAGCAGCGCCGGCAGGGGACTTCACAATGAGCAGTTCTTC. The variable domain in full, completed from reference TRBV5-5 and TRBJ2-1, reads DAGVTQSPTHLIKTRGQQVTLRCSPISGHKSVSWYQQVLGQGPQFIFQYYEKEERGRGNFPDRFSARQFPNYSSELNVNALLLGDSALYLCASSAGRGLHNEQFFGPGTRLTVL.

The chain links TRBV23-1 to TRBJ2-7; tentative D call: TRBD2 (5 bases). TRBV23-1 is flagged as an ORF with uncertain function. V was pared by 4 bases and J by 0 bases, with 31 bases between. This CDR3 spans 21 amino acids. CDR3 coding DNA: TGCGCCAGCAGTCTGCAAATCCGGACCCTTCAAAGGACTTCCAGCTCCTACGAGCAGTACTTC. Translation gives CASSLQIRTLQRTSSSYEQYF.

The V and J genes are TRBV11-2 and TRBJ1-1, with no clear D. CDR1 and CDR2 from the germline V gene are SGHAT and FQNNGV. CDR3 length: 17 amino acids. Deletions cut 0 bases from V and 7 bases from J, with 21 bases between. The CDR3 DNA reads as TGTGCCAGCAGCTTAGAATACACGCTAGTTGCTGGGAGTGAAGCTTTCTTT. It encodes CASSLEYTLVAGSEAFF.

The chain joins TRBV4-1 to TRBJ2-3; D may correspond to TRBD1 or TRBD2 (5 bases each). The V gene's germline CDR1 is MGHRA and CDR2 YSYEKL. Trimming took off 3 bases at V and 4 bases at J, with 5 bases between the two ends. The CDR3 totals 12 residues. CDR3 loop: CASSQGADTQYF. The CDR3 coding sequence is TGCGCCAGCAGCCAGGGGGCAGATACGCAGTATTTT.

The chain recombines TRBV5-6 with TRBJ2-2, with 9 nucleotides matching TRBD2. This CDR3 spans 17 amino acids. Unmatched junction bases numbered 7, after V lost 4 bases and J lost 0 bases. Germline CDR1 reads SGHDT; CDR2 reads YYEEEE. The CDR3 reads CASSPLLAGPNTGELFF. CDR3 coding DNA: TGTGCCAGCAGCCCCTTACTAGCGGGCCCGAACACCGGGGAGCTGTTTTTT.

The chain employs TRBV7-8 and TRBJ2-1, with D perhaps matching TRBD2 (6 bases). Looked up from germline, CDR1 is SGHVS and CDR2 is FQNEAQ. V lost 5 bases to trimming and J lost 9 bases, with 20 bases between them. The CDR3 covers 15 residues. This CDR3 reads CASSTTAGSFTEQFF. DNA of the CDR3: TGTGCCAGCAGCACAACGGCGGGGAGTTTTACTGAGCAGTTCTTC.

This clone was seen a single time. The chain uses TRBV10-1 and TRBJ1-5, with TRBD1 as a possible D gene (6 bases). The ends were cut back, 1 base at V and 0 bases at J, with 16 bases in the middle. The CDR3 extends over 18 amino acids. Per germline, CDR1 WNHNN and CDR2 SYGVQD (reference sequence). The CDR3 nucleotides read TGCGCCAGCAGTGAGTTGTCTCCGGGACAAATTAGCAATCAGCCCCAGCATTTT. Amino acid sequence: CASSELSPGQISNQPQHF.

V and J are TRBV7-9 and TRBJ1-4; D unclear. The ends were cut back, 4 bases at V and 7 bases at J, with 13 bases in the middle. Looked up from germline, CDR1 is SEHNR and CDR2 is FQNEAQ (reference sequence). CDR3 size: 14 residues. CDR3 amino acids: CASSSGVGIEKLFF. The CDR3 DNA is TGTGCCAGCAGCTCAGGTGTGGGCATTGAAAAACTGTTTTTT.

This rearrangement joins TRBV23-1 to TRBJ2-7; a possible D gene is TRBD2 (6 bases). TRBV23-1 is an ORF, and what it does is uncertain. The length of the CDR3 is 17 residues. Between the trimmed V and J ends, which lost 5 bases and 5 bases, there was a span of 25 bases. The CDR3 coding sequence is TGCGCCAGCAGTACTCGGGAGCCGGGGAAGGGCATCGACGAGCAGTACTTC. Translating it yields CASSTREPGKGIDEQYF.

The V and J genes are TRBV5-1 and TRBJ2-1; a weak D match, TRBD1 (6 bases). Trimming took 1 base from V and 7 from J, leaving 15 bases between them. The germline CDR1 and CDR2 sequences are SGHRS and YFSETQ. The CDR3 contains 15 residues. CDR3 protein: CASSLTLRTVNEQFF. In nucleotides, the CDR3 is TGCGCCAGCAGCTTGACCCTCCGGACAGTTAATGAGCAGTTCTTC.

The V call is TRBV11-2, the J call TRBJ1-4, with D perhaps matching TRBD1 (5 bases). This CDR3 is built from 15 residues. V gave up 1 base and J gave up 4 bases, with 10 bases separating them. Per germline, CDR1 SGHAT and CDR2 FQNNGV. The DNA for the CDR3 is TGTGCCAGCAGCTTAGTTGGGGCCCATAATGAAAAACTGTTTTTT. Translation: CASSLVGAHNEKLFF.

This chain links TRBV30 with TRBJ1-6; 7 positions match TRBD1. The CDR3 covers 16 residues. In germline, CDR1 is GTSNPN, CDR2 SVGIG (reference sequence). The V and J ends lost 7 bases and 10 bases, in that order; junction bases with no gene match: 19. The CDR3 bases are TGTGCCTCACAGACAGGGCTTACGACCCGCTGGTCACCCCTCCACTTT. Its protein product is CASQTGLTTRWSPLHF.

The chain recombines TRBV19 with TRBJ2-3, with D hard to call. The V end was cut by 6 bases, the J end by 2 bases, with 12 bases between. This CDR3 is 14 amino acids long. In germline, CDR1 is LNHDA, CDR2 SQIVND (reference sequence). CDR3 DNA: TGTGCCAGTAGATCTAGGGTCCCCACAGATACGCAGTATTTT. It translates to CASRSRVPTDTQYF.

The V call is TRBV19, the J call TRBJ1-6; no definite D call. Trimming stripped 5 bases from V and 6 bases from J, with 11 bases between. Germline loops: CDR1 LNHDA, CDR2 SQIVND (reference sequence). This CDR3 spans 14 amino acids. The DNA of the CDR3 is TGTGCCAGTAGTGGTCAGCTGATTAATTCACCCCTCCACTTT. The encoded protein is CASSGQLINSPLHF. Together with reference TRBV19 and TRBJ1-6, the CDR3 gives the full variable domain: DGGITQSPKYLFRKEGQNVTLSCEQNLNHDAMYWYRQDPGQGLRLIYYSQIVNDFQKGDIAEGYSVSREKKESFPLTVTSAQKNPTAFYLCASSGQLINSPLHFGNGTRLTVT.

The chain employs TRBV19 and TRBJ2-3; D call uncertain. From germline, CDR1 is LNHDA and CDR2 SQIVND (reference sequence). The CDR3 totals 14 residues. V dropped 3 bases and J dropped 0 bases, with 7 bases sitting between them. CDR3 protein: CASSIWPSTDTQYF. In DNA, the CDR3 is TGTGCCAGTAGTATCTGGCCTAGCACAGATACGCAGTATTTT.

The chain uses TRBV21-1 and TRBJ2-3; the table's D call of TRBD1 was not tested on the DNA. TRBV21-1 constitutes a pseudogene. This CDR3 is built from 15 residues. The CDR3 here is CASSKGQIKGDTQYF. The CDR3, as DNA: TGTGCCAGCAGCAAGGGACAGATCAAGGGGGATACGCAGTATTTT.

The chain has TRBV14 and TRBJ1-5, with D unclear. The germline V gene has CDR1 SGHDN and CDR2 FVKESK. The CDR3 runs 13 residues. V lost 1 base to trimming and J lost 7 bases, with 8 bases between them. The CDR3 reads CASSQGTGQPQHF. CDR3 DNA: TGTGCCAGCAGCCAAGGTACCGGCCAGCCCCAGCATTTT.